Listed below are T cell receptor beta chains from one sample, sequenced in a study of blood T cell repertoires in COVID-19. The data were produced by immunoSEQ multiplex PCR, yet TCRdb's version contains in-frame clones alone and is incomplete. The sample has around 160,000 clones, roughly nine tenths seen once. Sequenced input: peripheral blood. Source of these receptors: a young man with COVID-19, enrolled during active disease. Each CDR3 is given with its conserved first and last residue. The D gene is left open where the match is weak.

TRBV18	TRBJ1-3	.	CASSDSMVGSGNTIYF
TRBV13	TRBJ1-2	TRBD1	CASSVRDSLNYGYTF
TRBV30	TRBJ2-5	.	CAWSREFQETQYF
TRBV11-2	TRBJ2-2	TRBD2	CASSLGLAGGTGELFF
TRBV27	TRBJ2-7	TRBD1	CASSFKGQGRYEQYF
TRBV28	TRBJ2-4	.	CASSSPGDTKNIQYF
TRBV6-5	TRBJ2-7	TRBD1	CASTRDSSYEQYF
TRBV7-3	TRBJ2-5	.	CASSSGDSGRETQYF
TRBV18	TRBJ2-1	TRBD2	CASSPFREGRGEQFF
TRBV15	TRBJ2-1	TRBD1	CATSRPVDRGRNEQFF
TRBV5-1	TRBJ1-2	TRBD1	CASSWGQGQGYTF
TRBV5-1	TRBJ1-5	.	CASSLGENQPQHF
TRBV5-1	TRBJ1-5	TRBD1	CASSAVTGGNQPQHF
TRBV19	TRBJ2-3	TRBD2	CASKASGSITQYF
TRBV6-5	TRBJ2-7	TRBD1	CAIQDRGGEQYF
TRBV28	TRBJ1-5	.	CASSFKGSSNQPQHF
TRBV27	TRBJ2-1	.	CASSLSGPSYNEQFF
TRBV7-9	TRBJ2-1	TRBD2	CASSSLLAGVSNEQFF
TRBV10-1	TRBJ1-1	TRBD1	CASKDRAREAFF
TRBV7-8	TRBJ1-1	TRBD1	CASSFPPGQGYTEAFF
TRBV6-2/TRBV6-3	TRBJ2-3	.	CASSYPGRDYTDTQYF
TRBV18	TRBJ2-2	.	CASSPLTAGELFF
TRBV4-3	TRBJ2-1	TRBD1	CASSPSGTGGKFF
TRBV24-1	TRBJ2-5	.	CATSDFGDQETQYF
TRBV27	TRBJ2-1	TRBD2	CASSLGRRGNEQFF
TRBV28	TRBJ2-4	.	CASSRPGHIAKNIQYF
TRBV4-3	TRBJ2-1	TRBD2	CASSQEYVSGTRRFF
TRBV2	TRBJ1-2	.	CASSEGLLLYGYTF
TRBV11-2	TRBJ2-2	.	CASSATVTNTGELFF
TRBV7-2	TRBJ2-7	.	CASSLEGVDEQYF
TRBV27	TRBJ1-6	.	CASSLWDRQVMVSPLHF
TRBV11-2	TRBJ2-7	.	CASSDTRRGHYEQYF
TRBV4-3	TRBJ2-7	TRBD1	CASSQGRTGSYEQYF
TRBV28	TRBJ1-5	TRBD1	CASSPTTGGDGQPQHF
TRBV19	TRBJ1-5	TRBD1	CASSIHPWDRGGSGNQPQHF
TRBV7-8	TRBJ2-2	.	CASSQSTRGELFF
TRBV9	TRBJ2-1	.	CASSVGGRPYNEQFF
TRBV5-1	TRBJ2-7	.	CASSLDWRSSLEQYF
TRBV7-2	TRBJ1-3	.	CASGGASSGNTIYF
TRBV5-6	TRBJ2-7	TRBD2	CASSAGLAISYEQYF
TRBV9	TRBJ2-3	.	CASSRSSASTDTQYF